This TCR beta chain was recorded in a study of T-cell memory formation after mild COVID-19. On this clonotype itself: What it binds is unknown.

Germline V CDR1 and CDR2: SGHRS, YFSETQ. This CDR3 is built from 14 residues. Trimming removed 7 bases at V and 0 bases at J, with 10 bases between. Each CDR3 protein is one row after TCRdb ran MiXCR on the 5' RACE reads. The table shows more than 300,000 distinct CDR3 sequences, with 20% to 25% occurring only once. Findings and caveats of the study: Mostly located in CM and EM were contracting CD4+ clones, with contracting CD8+ clones located in EMRA. SARS-CoV-2 specificity was not confirmed for second-wave clones peaking on day 37.

This chain links TRBV5-1 with TRBJ2-2, with D perhaps TRBD1 (6 bases). The TCR comes from a man aged 18 to 35 who had mild COVID-19 (a few samples of this study predate the infection). Cell type and time point are not known. Sequencing was carried out using PBMCs or a T cell subset sorted from them (not recorded which). In DNA form, the CDR3 reads TGCGCCAGCCAAACAGGGACGAACACCGGGGAGCTGTTTTTT. Translating it yields CASQTGTNTGELFF.